The sequence of this T cell receptor beta chain was determined in a study of human T cells and chemical hapten exposure. This clonotype turned up a few times. MiXCR, applied by TCRdb to the RACE reads, yields one record per CDR3 protein. In the table there are 95,000 or so distinct CDR3 sequences, roughly a tenth of which are singletons. V gave up 7 bases and J gave up 4 bases, with 11 bases separating them. CDR1 and CDR2 (germline): SEHNR, FQNEAQ (reference sequence). The CDR3 is 14 residues long. Stated time point: patch test 1, 2 weeks after DPC sensitization. Treatment defined: therapeutic diphenylcyclopropenone sensitization with weekly scalp DPC.

V and J are TRBV7-9 and TRBJ2-6; D could derive from TRBD1 or TRBD2 (5 bases each). The sequencing used whole blood, collected in connection with sensitization to the hapten diphenylcyclopropenone (DPC). This TCR came from a man aged 40-55 years with alopecia areata. Some clones in this sample may be carry-over from other donors' samples. CDR3 DNA: TGTGCCAGCACCCCGGGGACCGGGGCCAACGTCCTGACTTTC. It encodes CASTPGTGANVLTF.